The text below deals with one T cell receptor beta chain. Its antigen is undetermined. Germline V gene sequence: CDR1 MNHEY, CDR2 SMNVEV (reference sequence). This CDR3 has 16 amino acids. V was pared by 1 base and J by 4 bases, with 14 bases between. This sample stems from a study of blood T cells in healthy people across ages. For the second PCR, which ran for roughly 7 to 11 cycles, a sample-barcoded 5' primer and a J-beta primer mix were used. From the 5' RACE reads, TCRdb called clonotypes with MiXCR, one entry per CDR3 protein. The repertoire includes about 640,000 distinct CDR3 sequences, 35% to 50% of them detected once, and 25% to 35% sits in the top ten. At least 6.5 million PBMCs were isolated per sample. Study-level findings and limits: Per million T cells, TCR beta diversity dropped roughly linearly as age increased. Unknown donor CMV status possibly confounded expanded clonotype changes.

The sample consisted of blood. The sequence derives from a man older than 75 in good health. The V and J genes are TRBV27 and TRBJ2-1; perhaps D is TRBD1 or TRBD2 (5 bases each). CDR3 sequence reads: CASSLFGDPEYNEQFF. The CDR3 coding sequence is TGTGCCAGCAGTTTATTCGGGGACCCCGAATACAATGAGCAGTTCTTC.